These T cell receptor beta chains were read from a single sample in a study of cytomegalovirus exposure and HLA in healthy donors. Assay: immunoSEQ multiplex PCR; the TCRdb copy retains only in-frame clones and omits some. The table shows about 300,000 clones, with roughly 88% occurring only once. Sequenced: PBMCs. These TCRs come from a woman in her late teens or twenties in good health and CMV-seronegative. Each CDR3 is given with its conserved first and last residue. The order of the fields is J gene, V gene, D gene, clone size, CDR3 DNA, CDR3 protein. A D gene is named only where the DNA matches it firmly. Size is omitted from some rows. Given values are once, few, many or a class for expanded clones.

>TRBJ2-7|TRBV5-5|-|-
TGTGCCAGCAGCTTGGTCGGCTACGAGCAGTACTTC
CASSLVGYEQYF
>TRBJ2-1|TRBV7-2|-|once
TGTGCCAGCAGCTTAATGCAGGGGTACAATGAGCAGTTCTTC
CASSLMQGYNEQFF
>TRBJ1-5|TRBV11-2|-|-
TGTGCCAGCAGCACGGGAGGGGCTCAGCCCCAGCATTTT
CASSTGGAQPQHF
>TRBJ1-2|TRBV27|-|few
TGTGCCAGCAGGCCACTGGGCGGGAACTATGGCTACACCTTC
CASRPLGGNYGYTF
>TRBJ1-1|TRBV28|TRBD1|-
TGTGCCAGCAGGCCCGGGACAGGGGGGACGAACACTGAAGCTTTCTTT
CASRPGTGGTNTEAFF
>TRBJ2-3|TRBV27|-|once
TGTGCCAGCAGTTTAGAAGGGGCAGGCCGCACAGATACGCAGTATTTT
CASSLEGAGRTDTQYF
>TRBJ1-5|TRBV6-1|-|few
TGTGCCAGCAGTGATGGTGTCGGGGAAAATCAGCCCCAGCATTTT
CASSDGVGENQPQHF
>TRBJ2-1|TRBV1|-|-
TGCACCAGCAGCCGTCCGGCCGGGACTAGCGGCAATGAGCAGTTCTTC
CTSSRPAGTSGNEQFF
>TRBJ1-1|TRBV6-5|TRBD1|-
TGTGCCAGCAGTATGGGGACAGGGAACACTGAAGCTTTCTTT
CASSMGTGNTEAFF
>TRBJ2-1|TRBV6-5|TRBD2|-
TGTGCCAGCAGCCCGGGACTAGCGGCCGACAATGAGCAGTTCTTC
CASSPGLAADNEQFF
>TRBJ2-5|TRBV2|-|-
TGTGCCAGCAGTGTCAACCGGGAGACCCAGTACTTC
CASSVNRETQYF
>TRBJ1-2|TRBV28|-|-
TGTGCCAGCAGTGGAGGGGACAACTATGGCTACACCTTC
CASSGGDNYGYTF
>TRBJ2-4|TRBV6-5|TRBD2|-
TGTGCCAGCAGTTACTGGACTAGCGGCAAAAACATTCAGTACTTC
CASSYWTSGKNIQYF
>TRBJ1-6|TRBV5-1|TRBD1|-
TGCGCCAGCAGCTACGGACAGGAGTTGAATTCACCCCTCCACTTT
CASSYGQELNSPLHF
>TRBJ2-1|TRBV14|-|-
TGTGCCAGCAGCCATGTTAGCTCCTACAATGAGCAGTTCTTC
CASSHVSSYNEQFF
>TRBJ1-3|TRBV28|-|-
TGTGCCACCAGTCGGGGGGGCTCTGGAAACACCATATATTTT
CATSRGGSGNTIYF
>TRBJ1-2|TRBV4-2|TRBD1|-
TGTGCCAGCAGCCCTCACCTCAACGACAGGGGGCAAGGGGGCTACACCTTC
CASSPHLNDRGQGGYTF